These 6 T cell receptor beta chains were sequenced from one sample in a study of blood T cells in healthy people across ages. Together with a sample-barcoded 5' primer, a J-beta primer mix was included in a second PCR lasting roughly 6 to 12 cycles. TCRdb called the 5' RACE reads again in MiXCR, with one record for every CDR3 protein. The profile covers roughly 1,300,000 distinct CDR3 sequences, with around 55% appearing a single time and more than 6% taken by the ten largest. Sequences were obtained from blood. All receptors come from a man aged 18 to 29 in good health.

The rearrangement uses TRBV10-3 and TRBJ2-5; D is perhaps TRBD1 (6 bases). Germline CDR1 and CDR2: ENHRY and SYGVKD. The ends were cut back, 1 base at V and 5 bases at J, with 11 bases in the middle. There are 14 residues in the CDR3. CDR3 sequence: CAISEFGQKETQYF. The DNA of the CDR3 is TGTGCCATCAGTGAGTTCGGACAGAAGGAGACCCAGTACTTC.

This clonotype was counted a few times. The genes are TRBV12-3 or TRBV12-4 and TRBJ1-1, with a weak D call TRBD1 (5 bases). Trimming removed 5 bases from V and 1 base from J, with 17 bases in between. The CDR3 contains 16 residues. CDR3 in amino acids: CASSTGGGRRNTEAFF. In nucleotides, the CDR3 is TGTGCCAGCAGTACCGGGGGGGGTAGGAGGAACACTGAAGCTTTCTTT.

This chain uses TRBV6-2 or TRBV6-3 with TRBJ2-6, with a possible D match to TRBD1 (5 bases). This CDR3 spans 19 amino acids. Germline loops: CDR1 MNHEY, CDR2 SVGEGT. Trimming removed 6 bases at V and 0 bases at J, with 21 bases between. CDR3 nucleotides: TGTGCCAGCAGGCCACAGGTGCTGGGCCCCTTCTCTGGGGCCAACGTCCTGACTTTC. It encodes CASRPQVLGPFSGANVLTF.

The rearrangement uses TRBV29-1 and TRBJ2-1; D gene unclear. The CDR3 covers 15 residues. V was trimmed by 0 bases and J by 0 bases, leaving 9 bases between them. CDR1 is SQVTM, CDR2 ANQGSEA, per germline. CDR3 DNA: TGCAGCGTTGAAGACTCCCAGAGCTCCTACAATGAGCAGTTCTTC. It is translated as CSVEDSQSSYNEQFF.

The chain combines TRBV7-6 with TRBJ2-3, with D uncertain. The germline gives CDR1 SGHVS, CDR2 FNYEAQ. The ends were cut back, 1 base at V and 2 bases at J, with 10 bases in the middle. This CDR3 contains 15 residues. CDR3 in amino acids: CASSLGPSDTDTQYF. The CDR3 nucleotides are TGTGCCAGCAGCTTAGGGCCCAGCGACACAGATACGCAGTATTTT. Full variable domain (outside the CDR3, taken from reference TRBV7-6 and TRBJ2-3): GAGVSQSPRYKVTKRGQDVALRCDPISGHVSLYWYRQALGQGPEFLTYFNYEAQQDKSGLPNDRFSAERPEGSISTLTIQRTEQRDSAMYRCASSLGPSDTDTQYFGPGTRLTVL.

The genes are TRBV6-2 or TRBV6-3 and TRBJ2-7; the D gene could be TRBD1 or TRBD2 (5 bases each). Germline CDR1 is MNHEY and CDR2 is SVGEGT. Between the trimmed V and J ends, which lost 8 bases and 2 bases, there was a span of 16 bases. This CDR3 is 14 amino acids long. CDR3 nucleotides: TGTGCCAGCCTCCCGGGACCAGGCGCCTACGAGCAGTACTTC. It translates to CASLPGPGAYEQYF.